The 21 T cell receptor beta chains reported below all come from one sample, sequenced in a study of regulatory T cells in long-lasting Graves disease. Through Arm-PCR of CDR3 regions and iRepertoire HTBI primers, TCR beta libraries were built. TCRdb passed the multiplex PCR reads through MiXCR, listing each CDR3 protein once. The sample contains some 430,000 distinct CDR3 sequences, approximately 21% of which appear only once. Time point of the sample: persistent/refractory GD, antithyroid drugs over 5 years with positive TRAb. PBMCs provided the RNA from which the TCR library was made. The sequenced sample was peripheral blood mononuclear cells (PBMCs), obtained when the disease was refractory, from a patient treated with antithyroid drugs. These receptors all stem from a female donor with Graves disease.

In regard to this clonotype: A much larger clone differs from this one at a single base, so this may be a read error. The chain couples TRBV28 to TRBJ1-3, with 12 bases lining up with TRBD1. In germline, CDR1 is MDHEN, CDR2 SYDVKM. The CDR3 extends over 16 amino acids. CDR3 in amino acids: CASTEGQGAYGSTIYF. The CDR3 region has the DNA TGTGCCAGCACCGAGGGACAGGGGGCATATGGAAGCACCATATATTTT.

This clonotype showed up many times. The CDR3 bases are TGTGCCAGCAGCTTATCCCCCAAGACTGGAAACACCATATATTTT. Translation: CASSLSPKTGNTIYF. This sequence joins TRBV7-3 and TRBJ1-3; no firm D call. Germline values: CDR1 SGHTA, CDR2 FQGTGA. This CDR3 contains 15 residues. Trimming took off 2 bases at V and 2 bases at J, with 10 bases between the two ends. The full variable domain, with the rest looked up from reference TRBV7-3 and TRBJ1-3, is GAGVSQTPSNKVTEKGKYVELRCDPISGHTALYWYRQSLGQGPEFLIYFQGTGAADDSGLPNDRFFAVRPEGSVSTLKIQRTERGDSAVYLCASSLSPKTGNTIYFGEGSWLTVV.

This clonotype was recorded many times. V gene TRBV11-3 combines with J gene TRBJ1-2; D gene ambiguous. Trimming pared 5 bases from V and 5 bases from J, leaving 15 bases between. Germline-derived CDR1 and CDR2 are SGHNT and YENEEA. This CDR3 contains 14 residues. The CDR3: CASSPDPPVYGYTF. CDR3 coding DNA: TGTGCCAGCAGCCCGGACCCCCCGGTATATGGCTACACCTTC.

This clonotype was seen at least ten times. The V gene is TRBV28, the J gene TRBJ1-1, with 11 bases identical to TRBD1. J lost 4 bases, V lost 6 bases, and 4 bases had no gene match. The germline V gene has CDR1 MDHEN and CDR2 SYDVKM. The CDR3 is made up of 14 amino acids. The CDR3 loop is CASRRTGGITEAFF. As DNA, the CDR3 is TGTGCCAGCAGACGGACAGGGGGCATCACTGAAGCTTTCTTT.

The chain carries TRBV2 and TRBJ2-3; 7 nucleotides align to TRBD2. This CDR3 region has 15 residues. Germline trimming cut 6 bases from V and 0 bases from J; bases unmatched to any gene: 6. Per germline, CDR1 SNHLY and CDR2 FYNNEI. In nucleotides, the CDR3 is TGTGCCAGCAGCGGAATTAGCGGGAGCACAGATACGCAGTATTTT. This sequence encodes CASSGISGSTDTQYF.

This clonotype was observed at least ten times. V is TRBV6-1 and J is TRBJ1-2, with D tentatively TRBD1 (6 bases). The V gene lost 10 bases and the J gene lost 6 bases, with 18 bases spanning the gap. CDR3 length: 13 residues. Germline CDR1 and CDR2: MNHNS and SASEGT. The CDR3 bases are TGTGCCACAAGGACAGACCTCTGGGATGGCTACACCTTC. Translating it yields CATRTDLWDGYTF.

This clonotype has ten or more counts. The chain carries TRBV28 and TRBJ1-5; no clear D. CDR1 is MDHEN, CDR2 SYDVKM, per germline. Between the trimmed V and J ends, which lost 4 bases and 2 bases, there was a span of 18 bases. CDR3 length: 17 residues. The CDR3 here is CASSYSAPNAGNQPQHF. CDR3 coding DNA: TGTGCCAGCAGTTACTCCGCCCCAAACGCGGGCAATCAGCCCCAGCATTTT.

This clonotype has more than one count but fewer than ten. The rearrangement joins TRBV12-3 or TRBV12-4 to TRBJ2-1; 11 bases match TRBD1. The CDR3 spans 14 residues. V gave up 8 bases and J gave up 5 bases; unmatched junction bases: 5. The CDR3 reads CASFLDRGHNEQFF. As DNA, the CDR3 is TGTGCCAGCTTCCTGGACAGGGGGCACAATGAGCAGTTCTTC.

This clonotype was observed at least ten times. Here the CDR3 reads CSASWDEKLFF. CDR3 sequence (DNA): TGCAGTGCTAGTTGGGATGAAAAACTGTTTTTT. The V call is TRBV20-1, the J call TRBJ1-4; D gene ambiguous. The ends were cut back, 3 bases at V and 6 bases at J, with 5 bases in the middle. The CDR3 consists of 11 residues. The germline CDR1 and CDR2 sequences are DFQATT and SNEGSKA (reference sequence).

This clonotype was found many times. The CDR3 loop is CASSISGGAGQPQHF. The CDR3 DNA is TGTGCCAGCAGCATATCAGGGGGCGCGGGTCAGCCCCAGCATTTT. J is TRBJ1-5 and V is TRBV12-3 or TRBV12-4; TRBD1 agrees at 8 bases. The trim removed 6 bases at V and 6 bases at J, leaving 10 bases unmatched. The CDR3 extends over 15 amino acids.

This clonotype was picked up one time. The chain couples TRBV29-1 to TRBJ2-3, with D uncertain. CDR1 and CDR2 (germline): SQVTM, ANQGSEA. V was clipped by 1 base and J by 9 bases, with 2 bases between them. This CDR3 is 9 amino acids long. Here the CDR3 reads CSVEGTQYF. The CDR3 region has the DNA TGCAGCGTTGAAGGGACGCAGTATTTT.

This clonotype was counted many times. The chain carries TRBV5-6 and TRBJ2-4, with no clear D. Germline CDR1 SGHDT, CDR2 YYEEEE. V was clipped by 4 bases and J by 0 bases, with 8 bases between them. This CDR3 region has 14 residues. The CDR3 region is CASSQGLAKNIQYF. The CDR3 nucleotides are TGTGCCAGCAGCCAAGGGTTAGCCAAAAACATTCAGTACTTC.

This sequence joins TRBV19 and TRBJ1-3, with 8 positions matching TRBD1. Germline assignment: CDR1 LNHDA and CDR2 SQIVND (reference sequence). This CDR3 spans 18 amino acids. V gave up 5 bases and J gave up 2 bases; unmatched junction bases: 14. The CDR3 reads CASSGPLGRTGTGNTIYF. As DNA, the CDR3 is TGTGCCAGTAGTGGACCATTGGGGCGGACAGGGACTGGAAACACCATATATTTT.

The chain couples TRBV4-3 to TRBJ1-3, with D uncertain. Deletions cut 0 bases from V and 0 bases from J, with 9 bases between. CDR3 size: 16 residues. Looked up from germline, CDR1 is LGHNA and CDR2 is YSLEER. The CDR3 is CASSQDRAGSGNTIYF. The CDR3 DNA reads TGCGCCAGCAGCCAAGATAGAGCAGGCTCTGGAAACACCATATATTTT.

Regarding this clonotype: Since a much larger clone is just one base distant, this may be a read error. V is TRBV13 and J is TRBJ2-7; D is undetermined. The CDR3 spans 14 residues. Per germline, CDR1 PRHDT and CDR2 FYEKMQ (reference sequence). The CDR3 reads CASSSDSRSYKQYF. CDR3 coding DNA: TGTGCCAGCAGCTCAGATAGTCGTTCCTACAAGCAGTACTTC.

This sequence joins TRBV6-1 and TRBJ1-6; D possibly corresponds to TRBD1 (5 bases). The CDR3 loop spans 15 amino acids. Germline-derived CDR1 and CDR2 are MNHNS and SASEGT. V lost 7 bases, J lost 0 bases, and 10 bases lay in between. In DNA form, the CDR3 reads TGTGCCAGCAAACCAGGGATCTCCTATAATTCACCCCTCCACTTT. Translating gives CASKPGISYNSPLHF.

Of note for this clonotype: No conserved phenylalanine or tryptophan is present at the end of the CDR3, so a read error is the likely explanation. The CDR3 nucleotides read TGTGCCAGCACTCAGGGGGGAGGGACTGAAGCTTTCTCT. It encodes CASTQGGGTEAFS. This chain connects TRBV28 to TRBJ1-1, with 7 bases aligning to TRBD1. The CDR3 has 13 amino acids. From germline, CDR1 is MDHEN and CDR2 SYDVKM. After removal of 7 bases from V and 5 bases from J, the junction contained 7 bases not matched to a gene.

This chain links TRBV2 with TRBJ2-1, with D tentatively TRBD2 (5 bases). V was cut by 5 bases and J by 0 bases, with 11 bases left in between. CDR3 length: 15 residues. Germline loops: CDR1 SNHLY, CDR2 FYNNEI. The CDR3 DNA reads TGTGCCAGCAGTCAGAGCGGCCCCTCCTACAATGAGCAGTTCTTC. Residues: CASSQSGPSYNEQFF.

In this sample, this clonotype turned up many times. The junction and the germline gene differ at one end; a read error may be behind it. CDR3 protein: CASTEQGANTEAFF. Written as DNA, the CDR3 is TGTGCCAGCACTGAACAGGGGGCGAACACTGAAGCTTTCTTT. V gene TRBV6-1 combines with J gene TRBJ1-1; 9 bases map to TRBD1. The CDR3 sequence is 14 residues long. Germline V gene lookup returns CDR1 MNHNS and CDR2 SASEGT.

In this sample, this clonotype turned up a few times. CDR3 in amino acids: CASSQGGLQETQYF. As DNA, the CDR3 is TGTGCCAGCAGCCAGGGAGGGCTTCAAGAGACCCAGTACTTC. The chain uses TRBV11-3 and TRBJ2-5; TRBD2 matches 7 bases. V gave up 5 bases and J gave up 2 bases; unmatched junction bases: 5. Germline V gene sequence: CDR1 SGHNT, CDR2 YENEEA. This CDR3 is built from 14 residues. The complete variable domain, with remaining parts taken from reference TRBV11-3 and TRBJ2-5, reads EAGVVQSPRYKIIEKKQPVAFWCNPISGHNTLYWYLQNLGQGPELLIRYENEEAVDDSQLPKDRFSAERLKGVDSTLKIQPAELGDSAVYLCASSQGGLQETQYFGPGTRLLVL.

This clonotype was observed many times. The gene calls are TRBV7-2 and TRBJ1-6, with D unresolved. The CDR3 has 15 residues. Germline CDR1 is SGHTA and CDR2 is FQGNSA. V dropped 1 base and J dropped 7 bases, with 11 bases sitting between them. This chain's CDR3 is CASSLEQAENSPLHF. CDR3 in DNA: TGTGCCAGCAGCTTAGAGCAGGCGGAGAATTCACCCCTCCACTTT.